The 25 T cell receptor beta chains below come from one sample, sequenced in a study of human T cells and chemical hapten exposure. Each CDR3 protein gets one entry after TCRdb re-called the 5' RACE reads with MiXCR. The sample shows about 81,000 distinct CDR3 sequences, under 10% of them seen only once. Researchers extracted total RNA from unfractionated whole blood. The source is a male donor in good health.

This clonotype was picked up many times. The gene calls are TRBV12-3 or TRBV12-4 and TRBJ1-5, with D hard to call. V dropped 1 base and J dropped 1 base, with 8 bases sitting between them. The CDR3 consists of 15 residues. CDR3 nucleotide sequence: TGTGCCAGCAGTTTAGGTGGAGGGAGCAATCAGCCCCAGCATTTT. It is translated as CASSLGGGSNQPQHF.

This clonotype was detected ten times or more. The chain links TRBV12-3 or TRBV12-4 to TRBJ2-5, with TRBD2 identical over 9 bases. The CDR3 totals 16 residues. Trimming removed 1 base from V and 9 bases from J; junction bases left unmatched: 12. The CDR3 spells CASSLGGGGGLTAQYF. In nucleotides, the CDR3 is TGTGCCAGCAGTTTAGGGGGCGGGGGGGGCCTTACGGCCCAGTACTTC.

This rearrangement joins TRBV6-4 to TRBJ1-1; unclear D gene. CDR1 and CDR2 from the germline V gene are MRHNA and SNTAGT. Trimming took off 3 bases at V and 2 bases at J, with 7 bases between the two ends. This CDR3 is 13 amino acids long. The CDR3 bases are TGTGCCAGCAGTGAACAGCCAAACACTGAAGCTTTCTTT. The encoded protein is CASSEQPNTEAFF.

This clonotype showed up many times. The rearrangement uses TRBV10-3 and TRBJ2-1, with 7 bases aligning to TRBD1. The germline V gene encodes CDR1 ENHRY and CDR2 SYGVKD. V lost 6 bases and J lost 0; bases outside the gene matches: 5. This CDR3 has 15 residues. The DNA for the CDR3 is TGTGCCATCAGCTCCGGGACAGCCTCCTACAATGAGCAGTTCTTC. Protein sequence: CAISSGTASYNEQFF.

CDR3 bases: TGTGCCACCAGTGATTCTTGGGTTAATGAGCAGTTCTTC. Protein: CATSDSWVNEQFF. V and J are TRBV24-1 and TRBJ2-1; D is undetermined. V lost 2 bases and J lost 7, with 8 bases in between. Germline values: CDR1 KGHDR, CDR2 SFDVKD. CDR3 length equals 13 residues.

This clonotype was detected ten times or more. The V gene is TRBV20-1, the J gene TRBJ2-7; 7 nucleotides line up with TRBD2. The CDR3 runs 14 residues. Germline values: CDR1 DFQATT, CDR2 SNEGSKA (reference sequence). The ends lost 3 bases at V and 2 bases at J; junction bases unmatched: 7. The CDR3 coding sequence is TGCAGTGCTAGTAACCTAGCGGAAACCTACGAGCAGTACTTC. Amino acid sequence: CSASNLAETYEQYF.

This clonotype has just a few counts. The V call is TRBV7-8, the J call TRBJ2-6; D gene uncertain. Germline loops: CDR1 SGHVS, CDR2 FQNEAQ. Trimming pared 2 bases from V and 4 bases from J, leaving 9 bases between. The CDR3 length is 15 residues. Written as DNA, the CDR3 is TGTGCCAGCAGCTTAACTACTTCCGGGGCCAACGTCCTGACTTTC. Amino acid sequence: CASSLTTSGANVLTF. Looking up the rest from reference TRBV7-8 and TRBJ2-6 gives the full variable domain: GAGVSQSPRYKVAKRGQDVALRCDPISGHVSLFWYQQALGQGPEFLTYFQNEAQLDKSGLPSDRFFAERPEGSVSTLKIQRTQQEDSAVYLCASSLTTSGANVLTFGAGSRLTVL.

This clonotype was counted many times. This chain joins TRBV10-3 and TRBJ2-7; TRBD1 matches 10 bases. The CDR3 runs 14 residues. The germline V gene has CDR1 ENHRY and CDR2 SYGVKD. The V gene end was trimmed by 7 bases and the J gene end by 6 bases; junction bases not matched to a gene: 9. CDR3 coding DNA: TGTGCCATCATCGAGGGACAGGGGAGTTCCGAGCAGTACTTC. This sequence encodes CAIIEGQGSSEQYF.

This clonotype appeared many times. The chain uses TRBV12-3 or TRBV12-4 and TRBJ1-2, with 9 bases lining up with TRBD1. The J segment lost 4 bases and the V segment lost 6 bases, leaving 6 bases of the junction unmatched. The CDR3 is made up of 14 amino acids. The CDR3 sequence is CASRGDRDPYGYTF. CDR3 sequence (DNA): TGTGCCAGCAGGGGGGACAGGGACCCCTATGGCTACACCTTC.

This clonotype was seen a handful of times. This chain uses TRBV19 with TRBJ1-1; D remains unclear. Germline V lookup: CDR1 LNHDA, CDR2 SQIVND (reference sequence). The CDR3 is 14 residues long. Deletions cut 0 bases from V and 0 bases from J, with 5 bases between. CDR3 sequence: CASSIDQVNTEAFF. In DNA form, the CDR3 reads TGTGCCAGTAGTATAGATCAAGTGAACACTGAAGCTTTCTTT.

This clonotype occurred a few times. The rearrangement joins TRBV4-2 to TRBJ1-1; no reliable D call. V shed 0 bases and J shed 0 bases, with 5 bases lying between them. The CDR3 sequence is 14 residues long. CDR1 and CDR2 (germline): LGHNA, YNFKEQ. CDR3 DNA: TGTGCCAGCAGCCAAGATCGAGTGAACACTGAAGCTTTCTTT. Translation: CASSQDRVNTEAFF.

This clonotype was counted a few times. The chain uses TRBV10-3 and TRBJ2-3; TRBD1 aligns across 10 bases. Germline V gene lookup returns CDR1 ENHRY and CDR2 SYGVKD. CDR3 length: 16 amino acids. V lost 4 bases, J lost 2 bases, and 6 bases stayed unmatched. In DNA, the CDR3 is TGTGCCATCAGTGGGTTCGGGACAGGGGACACAGATACGCAGTATTTT. Amino acids: CAISGFGTGDTDTQYF.

This clonotype showed up many times. The CDR3 protein is CASSYAGTDGAYEQYF. The CDR3 DNA sequence: TGTGCCAGCAGTTACGCCGGGACAGATGGGGCCTACGAGCAGTACTTC. The rearrangement uses TRBV6-2 or TRBV6-3 and TRBJ2-7, with TRBD1 matching over 7 bases. Trimming cost V 2 bases and J 2 bases; bases outside gene matches: 9. CDR1 MNHEY and CDR2 SVGEGT come from the germline V gene. The CDR3 is made up of 16 amino acids.

The chain links TRBV28 to TRBJ1-6; no reliable D call. The CDR3 covers 14 residues. Germline CDR1 and CDR2: MDHEN and SYDVKM. The V end lost 5 bases, the J end lost 4 bases, and 9 bases lay between the germline ends. CDR3 sequence (DNA): TGTGCCAGCAGTCAGACACCTTATAATTCACCCCTCCACTTT. Translation: CASSQTPYNSPLHF. Full variable domain (remainder filled in from reference TRBV28 and TRBJ1-6): DVKVTQSSRYLVKRTGEKVFLECVQDMDHENMFWYRQDPGLGLRLIYFSYDVKMKEKGDIPEGYSVSREKKERFSLILESASTNQTSMYLCASSQTPYNSPLHFGNGTRLTVT.

The gene calls are TRBV24-1 and TRBJ2-3; no definite D call. Trimming pared 4 bases from V and 2 bases from J, leaving 18 bases between. The CDR3 has 17 amino acids. The germline gives CDR1 KGHDR, CDR2 SFDVKD. Here the CDR3 DNA reads TGTGCCACCAGTGACTACCGGGCCGATCAAGACACAGATACGCAGTATTTT. Translating gives CATSDYRADQDTDTQYF.

This clonotype was observed once. The chain is built from TRBV20-1 and TRBJ1-4; 8 nucleotides agree with TRBD1. The CDR3 covers 19 residues. V shed 3 bases, J shed 0 bases, and the junction held 15 bases outside the gene matches. Germline V gene lookup returns CDR1 DFQATT and CDR2 SNEGSKA (reference sequence). This CDR3 reads CSASREGTGTATTNEKLFF. CDR3 coding DNA: TGCAGTGCTAGCCGGGAGGGGACAGGCACAGCCACAACTAATGAAAAACTGTTTTTT.

This clonotype has at least ten counts. The chain has TRBV5-1 and TRBJ2-1, with 8 bases identical to TRBD1. The ends lost 4 bases at V and 6 bases at J; junction bases unmatched: 6. Germline V gene data show CDR1 as SGHRS and CDR2 as YFSETQ. There are 14 residues in the CDR3. CDR3 in amino acids: CASSPPTGVNEQFF. CDR3 DNA sequence: TGCGCCAGCAGCCCTCCGACAGGGGTCAATGAGCAGTTCTTC.

This clonotype was seen at least ten times. This chain links TRBV28 with TRBJ2-3; D not certain. Deletions cut 3 bases from V and 0 bases from J, with 7 bases between. The CDR3 is 14 amino acids. Germline V gene lookup returns CDR1 MDHEN and CDR2 SYDVKM. The CDR3 DNA sequence: TGTGCCAGCAGTTTGGCGGATAGCACAGATACGCAGTATTTT. As protein: CASSLADSTDTQYF.

The chain uses TRBV6-6 and TRBJ1-1; D unclear. Trimming shortened V by 7 bases and J by 1 base, and 7 bases separated the two germline ends. CDR3 length equals 12 residues. The germline V gene has CDR1 MNHNY and CDR2 SVGAGI (reference sequence). Here the CDR3 reads CASTVENTEAFF. CDR3 in DNA: TGTGCCAGCACCGTAGAGAACACTGAAGCTTTCTTT.

J is TRBJ2-3 and V is TRBV19, with 9 positions matching TRBD2. The V and J ends lost 3 bases and 2 bases, in that order; junction bases with no gene match: 12. CDR3 length equals 18 residues. Looked up from germline, CDR1 is LNHDA and CDR2 is SQIVND (reference sequence). The CDR3 DNA follows: TGTGCCAGTAGTATCCAAACGTCGACTAGCGGCCCCACAGATACGCAGTATTTT. Protein sequence: CASSIQTSTSGPTDTQYF.

This clonotype turned up a few times. The V call is TRBV3-1, the J call TRBJ1-5; no definite D call. V lost 4 bases to trimming and J lost 6 bases, with 16 bases between them. Germline V gene data show CDR1 as LGHDT and CDR2 as YNNKEL (reference sequence). This CDR3 is built from 15 residues. For the CDR3, the DNA is TGTGCCAGCAGCCGCACCGCGGACTGGGGTCAGCCCCAGCATTTT. The encoded protein is CASSRTADWGQPQHF.

In its sample, this clonotype was seen a few times. The V and J genes are TRBV20-1 and TRBJ2-5; TRBD2 matches 8 bases. The CDR3 runs 15 residues. Trimming at V came to 4 bases and at J to 2 bases, leaving 9 bases not matched to a gene. The germline V gene has CDR1 DFQATT and CDR2 SNEGSKA (reference sequence). The CDR3 sequence is CSANRGGAPQETQYF. CDR3 bases: TGCAGTGCTAACCGGGGGGGGGCCCCACAAGAGACCCAGTACTTC.

A few counts support this clonotype. The V gene is TRBV29-1, the J gene TRBJ1-1; 9 bases fit TRBD1. Germline V gene lookup returns CDR1 SQVTM and CDR2 ANQGSEA. The CDR3 totals 14 residues. Germline trimming cut 3 bases from V and 1 base from J; bases unmatched to any gene: 3. Here the CDR3 reads CSVEDRGRNTEAFF. CDR3 bases: TGCAGCGTTGAGGACAGGGGTCGGAACACTGAAGCTTTCTTT.

This clonotype was seen ten or more times. This rearrangement joins TRBV12-3 or TRBV12-4 to TRBJ1-6; 7 bases are a match to TRBD1. V shed 0 bases, J shed 10 bases, and the junction held 15 bases outside the gene matches. The CDR3 totals 18 residues. Here the CDR3 reads CASSLAEGRGQGASPLHF. The CDR3 DNA sequence: TGTGCCAGCAGTTTAGCCGAAGGGAGGGGGCAAGGTGCATCACCCCTCCACTTT.

This clonotype was found a few times. This chain connects TRBV6-1 to TRBJ1-4; 12 bases agree with TRBD1. CDR3 length equals 14 residues. V lost 9 bases and J lost 7; bases outside the gene matches: 6. Germline values: CDR1 MNHNS, CDR2 SASEGT. DNA for the CDR3: TGTGCCAGTTGCCGGGACAGGGGGCGTGAAAAACTGTTTTTT. Its translation is CASCRDRGREKLFF.